This T cell receptor beta chain is from a study of immune heterogeneity within non-small cell lung tumors. The wider study: The tumor set comprised several squamous cell carcinomas and 10 non-squamous carcinomas (plus 1 not otherwise specified).

Germline CDR1 LNHDA, CDR2 SQIVND (reference sequence). The CDR3 runs 14 residues. Trimming shortened V by 5 bases and J by 2 bases, and 9 bases separated the two germline ends. Template material comprised bulk tumor genomic DNA at about 660 ng per sample. Several biopsies were spaced far apart within each primary tumor and obtained as surgery took place. Newly diagnosed with untreated non-small cell lung cancer, the patients underwent curative surgery. By sample fraction, this clonotype is medium-sized (0.01 to 0.1%). What it recognizes is unknown. CDR3 of TCR beta was amplified by multiplex PCR that used 32 V and 13 J primers. TCRdb itself ran the multiplex PCR reads through MiXCR, one entry per CDR3 protein. Counted here are more than 2,500 distinct CDR3 sequences, roughly 18% occurring once; the ten biggest clones make up about 12%. Whole-study results and caveats: Identical dominant CDR3 beta clonotypes recurred across tumor sites within a patient, alongside site-unique high-frequency clones.

This chain joins TRBV19 and TRBJ2-2; perhaps TRBD2 as D (6 bases). Sample: lung tumor tissue. The clonotype was recovered from a woman in her fifties or sixties with non-small cell lung cancer. The CDR3 sequence is CASSAGLNTGELFF. DNA of the CDR3: TGTGCCAGTAGTGCGGGGCTAAACACCGGGGAGCTGTTTTTT.